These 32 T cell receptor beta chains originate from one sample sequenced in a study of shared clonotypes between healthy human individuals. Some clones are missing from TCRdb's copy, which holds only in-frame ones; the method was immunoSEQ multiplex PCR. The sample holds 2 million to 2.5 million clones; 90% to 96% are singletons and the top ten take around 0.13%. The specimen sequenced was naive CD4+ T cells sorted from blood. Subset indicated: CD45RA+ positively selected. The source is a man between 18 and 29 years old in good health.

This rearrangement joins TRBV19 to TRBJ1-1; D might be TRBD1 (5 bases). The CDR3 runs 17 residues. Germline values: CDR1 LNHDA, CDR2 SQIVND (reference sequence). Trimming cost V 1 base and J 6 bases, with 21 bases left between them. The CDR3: CASSIVEHIRGFAEAFF. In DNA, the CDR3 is TGTGCCAGTAGTATAGTGGAACACATTCGGGGGTTCGCTGAAGCTTTCTTT.

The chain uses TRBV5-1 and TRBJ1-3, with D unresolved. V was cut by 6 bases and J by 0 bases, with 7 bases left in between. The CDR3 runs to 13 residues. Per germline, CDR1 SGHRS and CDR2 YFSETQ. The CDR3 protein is CASTLGSGNTIYF. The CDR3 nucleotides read TGCGCCAGCACGTTGGGCTCTGGAAACACCATATATTTT.

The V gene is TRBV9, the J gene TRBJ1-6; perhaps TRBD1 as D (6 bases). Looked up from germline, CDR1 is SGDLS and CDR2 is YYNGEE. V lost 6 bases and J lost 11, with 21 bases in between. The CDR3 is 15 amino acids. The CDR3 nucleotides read TGTGCCAGCAACAAAGACAGGCTGGGGTCGGCACCCCTCCACTTT. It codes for CASNKDRLGSAPLHF.

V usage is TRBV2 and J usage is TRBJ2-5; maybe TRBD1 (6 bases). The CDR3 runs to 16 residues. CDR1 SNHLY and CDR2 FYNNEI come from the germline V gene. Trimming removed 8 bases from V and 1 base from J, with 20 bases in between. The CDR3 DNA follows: TGTGCCAGCCGCAGGACGAGGGGGAACATCCAAGAGACCCAGTACTTC. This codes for CASRRTRGNIQETQYF.

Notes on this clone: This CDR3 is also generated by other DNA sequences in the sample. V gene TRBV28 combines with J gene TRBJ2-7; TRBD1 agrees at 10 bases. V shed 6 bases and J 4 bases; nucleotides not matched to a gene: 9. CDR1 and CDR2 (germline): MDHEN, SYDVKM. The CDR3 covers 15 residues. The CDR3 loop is CASSTPGQGSYEQYF. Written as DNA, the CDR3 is TGTGCCAGCAGCACTCCGGGACAGGGGTCTTACGAGCAGTACTTC.

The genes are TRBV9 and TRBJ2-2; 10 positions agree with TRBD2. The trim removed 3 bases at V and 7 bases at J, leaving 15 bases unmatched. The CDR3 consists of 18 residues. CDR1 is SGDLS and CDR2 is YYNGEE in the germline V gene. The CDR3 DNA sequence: TGTGCCAGCAGCGCAGGACTAGCGGTAAAGGGGTGGCACGGGGAGCTGTTTTTT. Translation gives CASSAGLAVKGWHGELFF.

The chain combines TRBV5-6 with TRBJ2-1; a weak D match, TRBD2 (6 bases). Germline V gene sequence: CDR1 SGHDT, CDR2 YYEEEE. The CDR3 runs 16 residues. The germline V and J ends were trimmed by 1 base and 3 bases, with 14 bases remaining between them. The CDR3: CASSLRRLVLYNEQFF. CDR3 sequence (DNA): TGTGCCAGCAGCTTGCGCCGACTAGTTCTCTACAATGAGCAGTTCTTC.

The CDR3 region is CASSFGSSYNEQFF. The CDR3 DNA reads TGTGCCAGTAGTTTCGGGAGCTCCTACAATGAGCAGTTCTTC. The chain joins TRBV19 to TRBJ2-1, with D possibly matching TRBD2 (6 bases). The V gene's germline CDR1 is LNHDA and CDR2 SQIVND (reference sequence). This CDR3 contains 14 residues. Deletions cut 5 bases from V and 0 bases from J, with 8 bases between.

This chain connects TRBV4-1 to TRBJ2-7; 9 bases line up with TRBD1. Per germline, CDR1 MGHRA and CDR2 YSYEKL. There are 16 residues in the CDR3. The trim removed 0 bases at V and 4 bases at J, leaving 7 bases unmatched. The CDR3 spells CASSQEGTGGMYEQYF. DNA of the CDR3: TGCGCCAGCAGCCAAGAGGGAACAGGGGGCATGTACGAGCAGTACTTC.

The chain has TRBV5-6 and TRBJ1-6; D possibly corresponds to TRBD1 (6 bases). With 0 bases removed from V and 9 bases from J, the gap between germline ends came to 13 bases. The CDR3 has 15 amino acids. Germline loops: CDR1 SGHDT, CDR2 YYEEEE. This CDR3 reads CASSLAGTKGSPLHF. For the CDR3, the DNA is TGTGCCAGCAGCTTGGCCGGGACAAAGGGTTCACCCCTCCACTTT.

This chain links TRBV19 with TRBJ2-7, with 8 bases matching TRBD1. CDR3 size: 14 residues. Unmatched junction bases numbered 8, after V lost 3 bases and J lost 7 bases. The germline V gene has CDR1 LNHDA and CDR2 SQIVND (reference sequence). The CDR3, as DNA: TGTGCCAGTAGTATTGACAGGGGAGGAGGGGAGCAGTACTTC. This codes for CASSIDRGGGEQYF.

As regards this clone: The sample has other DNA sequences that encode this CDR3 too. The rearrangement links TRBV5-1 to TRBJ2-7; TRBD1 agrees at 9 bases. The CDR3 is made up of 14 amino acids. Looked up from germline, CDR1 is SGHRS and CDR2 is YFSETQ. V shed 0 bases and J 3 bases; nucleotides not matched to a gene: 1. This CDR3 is CASSLEDRGYEQYF. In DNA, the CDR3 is TGCGCCAGCAGCTTGGAGGACAGGGGCTACGAGCAGTACTTC.

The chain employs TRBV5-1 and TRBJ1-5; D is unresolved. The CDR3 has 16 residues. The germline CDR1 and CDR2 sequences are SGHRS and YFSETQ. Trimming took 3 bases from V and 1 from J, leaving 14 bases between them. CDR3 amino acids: CASSSGPGSSNQPQHF. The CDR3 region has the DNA TGCGCCAGCAGCTCAGGACCGGGCAGCAGCAATCAGCCCCAGCATTTT.

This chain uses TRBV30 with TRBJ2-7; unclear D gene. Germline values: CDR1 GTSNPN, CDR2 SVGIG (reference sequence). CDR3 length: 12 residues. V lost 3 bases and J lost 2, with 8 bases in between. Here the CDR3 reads CAWSPQPYEQYF. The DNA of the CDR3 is TGTGCCTGGAGCCCCCAGCCCTACGAGCAGTACTTC.

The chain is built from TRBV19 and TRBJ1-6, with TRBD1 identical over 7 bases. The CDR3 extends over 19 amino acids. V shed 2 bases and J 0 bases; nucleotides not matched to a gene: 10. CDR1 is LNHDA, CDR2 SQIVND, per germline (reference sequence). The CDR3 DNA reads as TGTGCCAGTAGTATAAGACAGGGCCGGAGGGGCTCCTATAATTCACCCCTCCACTTT. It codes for CASSIRQGRRGSYNSPLHF.

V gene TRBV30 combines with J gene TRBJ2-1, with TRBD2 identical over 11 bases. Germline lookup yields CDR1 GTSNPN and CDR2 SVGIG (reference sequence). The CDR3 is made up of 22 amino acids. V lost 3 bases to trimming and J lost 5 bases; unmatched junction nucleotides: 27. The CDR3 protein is CAWRAGTGRRLAGKEPNNEQFF. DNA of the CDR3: TGTGCCTGGAGGGCAGGGACAGGGAGGCGACTAGCGGGGAAAGAACCTAACAATGAGCAGTTCTTC.

The CDR3 here is CASSPAGVGGYTF. CDR3 DNA sequence: TGTGCCAGCAGCCCCGCAGGGGTAGGTGGCTACACCTTC. This chain links TRBV27 with TRBJ1-2, with TRBD1 as a possible D gene (6 bases). This CDR3 region has 13 residues. The germline V and J ends were trimmed by 6 bases and 7 bases, with 15 bases remaining between them. Per germline, CDR1 MNHEY and CDR2 SMNVEV (reference sequence).

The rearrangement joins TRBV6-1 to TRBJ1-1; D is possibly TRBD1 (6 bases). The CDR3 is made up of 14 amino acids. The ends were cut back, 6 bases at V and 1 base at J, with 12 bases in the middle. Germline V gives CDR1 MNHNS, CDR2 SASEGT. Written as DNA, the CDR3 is TGTGCCAGCAGGGGGTGGACAGAGAACACTGAAGCTTTCTTT. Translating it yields CASRGWTENTEAFF.

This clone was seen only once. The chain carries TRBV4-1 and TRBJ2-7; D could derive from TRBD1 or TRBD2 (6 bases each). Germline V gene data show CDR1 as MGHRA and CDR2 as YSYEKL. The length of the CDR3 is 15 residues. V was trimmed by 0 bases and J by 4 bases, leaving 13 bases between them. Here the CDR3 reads CASSQDLIGGYEQYF. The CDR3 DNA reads TGCGCCAGCAGCCAAGATCTAATAGGGGGGTACGAGCAGTACTTC.

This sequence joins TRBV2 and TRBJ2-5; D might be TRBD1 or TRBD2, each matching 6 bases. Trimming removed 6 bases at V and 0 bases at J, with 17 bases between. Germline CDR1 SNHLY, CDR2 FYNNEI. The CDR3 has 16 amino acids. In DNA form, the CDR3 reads TGTGCCAGCAGGAGGGGGGCAGGGGTTTACCAAGAGACCCAGTACTTC. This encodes CASRRGAGVYQETQYF.

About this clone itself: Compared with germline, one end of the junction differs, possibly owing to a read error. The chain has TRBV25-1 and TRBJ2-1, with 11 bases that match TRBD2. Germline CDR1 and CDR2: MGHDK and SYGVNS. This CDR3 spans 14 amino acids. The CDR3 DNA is TGTGCCAGTAGTGTTAGCGGGGGGGCCGCCGAGCAGTTCTTC. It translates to CASSVSGGAAEQFF.

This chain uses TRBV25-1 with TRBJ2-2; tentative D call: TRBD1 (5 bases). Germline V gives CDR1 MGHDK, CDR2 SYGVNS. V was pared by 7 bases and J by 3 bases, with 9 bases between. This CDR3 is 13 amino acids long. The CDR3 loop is CASTQTDTGELFF. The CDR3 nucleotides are TGTGCCAGCACGCAGACAGACACCGGGGAGCTGTTTTTT.

The CDR3 region is CASSLALDSQETQYF. The CDR3 DNA reads as TGTGCCAGCAGCTTAGCCCTGGACAGCCAAGAGACCCAGTACTTC. V and J are TRBV7-9 and TRBJ2-5; D is possibly TRBD1 (6 bases). The V end was cut by 0 bases, the J end by 1 base, with 9 bases between. CDR1 and CDR2 (germline): SEHNR, FQNEAQ (reference sequence). This CDR3 comprises 15 residues.

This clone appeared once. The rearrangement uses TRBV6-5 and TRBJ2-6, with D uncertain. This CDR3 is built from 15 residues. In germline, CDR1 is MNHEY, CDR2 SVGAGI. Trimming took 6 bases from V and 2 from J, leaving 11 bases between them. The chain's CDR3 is CASSPIQAGANVLTF. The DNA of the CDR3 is TGTGCCAGCAGCCCCATCCAGGCTGGGGCCAACGTCCTGACTTTC.

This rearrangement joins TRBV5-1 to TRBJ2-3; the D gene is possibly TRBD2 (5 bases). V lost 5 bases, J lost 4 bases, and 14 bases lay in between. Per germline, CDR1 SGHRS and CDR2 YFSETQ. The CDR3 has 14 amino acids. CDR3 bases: TGCGCCAGCAGTAACACTAGAGAGTCAGATACGCAGTATTTT. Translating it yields CASSNTRESDTQYF.

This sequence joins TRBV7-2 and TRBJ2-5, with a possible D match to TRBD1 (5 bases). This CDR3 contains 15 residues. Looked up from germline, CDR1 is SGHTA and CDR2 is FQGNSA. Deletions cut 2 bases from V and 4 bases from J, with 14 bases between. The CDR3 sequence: CASSLLTVRGETQYF. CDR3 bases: TGTGCCAGCAGCTTACTCACAGTAAGGGGAGAGACCCAGTACTTC.

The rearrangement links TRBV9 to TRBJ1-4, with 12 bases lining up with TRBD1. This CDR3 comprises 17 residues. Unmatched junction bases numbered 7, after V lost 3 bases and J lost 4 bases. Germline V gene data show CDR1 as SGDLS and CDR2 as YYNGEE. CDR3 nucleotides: TGTGCCAGCAGCGGCCGGGACAGGGGGCTTGATAATGAAAAACTGTTTTTT. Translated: CASSGRDRGLDNEKLFF.

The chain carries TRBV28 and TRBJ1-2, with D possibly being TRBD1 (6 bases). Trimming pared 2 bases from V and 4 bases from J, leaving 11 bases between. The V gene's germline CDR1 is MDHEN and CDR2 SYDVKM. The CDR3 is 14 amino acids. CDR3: CASSLTQGSYGYTF. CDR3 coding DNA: TGTGCCAGCAGTTTAACACAGGGTAGCTATGGCTACACCTTC.

For the CDR3, the DNA is TGTGCCAGCAGCTTAACCGGGACCAATGAAAAACTGTTTTTT. This encodes CASSLTGTNEKLFF. The chain joins TRBV11-2 to TRBJ1-4; a weak D match, TRBD1 (5 bases). Germline V CDR1 and CDR2: SGHAT, FQNNGV. This CDR3 spans 14 amino acids. V gave up 2 bases and J gave up 5 bases, with 9 bases separating them.

The DNA of the CDR3 is TGTGCCAGCAGTTTACAGGGGGCAAGGGTGAATGAGCAGTTCTTC. Translated: CASSLQGARVNEQFF. V and J are TRBV6-5 and TRBJ2-1; 9 positions agree with TRBD1. The germline gives CDR1 MNHEY, CDR2 SVGAGI. With 4 bases clipped from V and 7 bases from J, the junction kept 8 bases outside the gene matches. This CDR3 has 15 residues.

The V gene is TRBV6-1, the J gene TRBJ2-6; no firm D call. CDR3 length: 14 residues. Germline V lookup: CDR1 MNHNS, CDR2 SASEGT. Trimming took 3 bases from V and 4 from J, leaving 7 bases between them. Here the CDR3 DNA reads TGTGCCAGCAGTGAGGCCGCGGGGGCCAACGTCCTGACTTTC. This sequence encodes CASSEAAGANVLTF.

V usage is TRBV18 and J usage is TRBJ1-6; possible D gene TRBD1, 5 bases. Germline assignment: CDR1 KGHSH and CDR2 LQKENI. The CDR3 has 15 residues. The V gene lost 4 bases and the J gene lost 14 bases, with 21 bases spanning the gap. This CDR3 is CASSQGTVGSGALHF. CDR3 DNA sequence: TGTGCCAGCTCACAAGGGACGGTAGGGAGTGGAGCCCTCCACTTT.